Listed below are T cell receptor beta chains from one sample, sequenced in a study of cytomegalovirus exposure and HLA in healthy donors. Only in-frame clones appear in the TCRdb table, and some are missing; sequencing was by immunoSEQ multiplex PCR. The sample includes approximately 160,000 clones, just over 75% of them seen just once. Sequencing input: PBMCs. The source is a man aged 35 to 55 in good health and CMV-seronegative. Each CDR3 is given with its conserved first and last residue. D genes are given only for firm matches. Expanded clones get a size class; other rows say once, few or many, or leave the size out.

clone_size j_call d_call v_call cdr3_nt cdr3_aa
NA TRBJ2-5 NA TRBV21-1 TGTGCCAGCAGCAATTTGACTAGCGGGAGTGGTGAGACCCAGTACTTC CASSNLTSGSGETQYF
once TRBJ1-2 NA TRBV28 TGTGCCAGCAGTGGGTCGACAGCACACTATGGCTACACCTTC CASSGSTAHYGYTF
NA TRBJ2-5 TRBD2 TRBV7-9 TGTGCCAGCAGCTTCGGACTAGTGGGGACCCAGTACTTC CASSFGLVGTQYF
NA TRBJ1-1 NA TRBV28 TGTGCCAGCAGTCAGGTGACTGAAGCTTTCTTT CASSQVTEAFF
once TRBJ1-2 NA TRBV19 TGTGCCAGTAGTGTCCGGGACTGGAACGGCTATGGCTACACCTTC CASSVRDWNGYGYTF
NA TRBJ2-3 TRBD1 TRBV6-5 TGTGCCAGCAGTTTAGCAGGGGGTACGCAGTATTTT CASSLAGGTQYF
NA TRBJ2-2 NA TRBV18 TGTGCCAGCTCACTAAGCCAGGGGCGCGGGACCGGGGAGCTGTTTTTT CASSLSQGRGTGELFF
NA TRBJ2-7 TRBD2 TRBV6-6 TGTGCCAGCAGGTCACTAGCGAAAAGCTCCTACGAGCAGTACTTC CASRSLAKSSYEQYF
few TRBJ2-1 TRBD2 TRBV6-1 TGTGCCAGCAGTGGTAGCGGGATGAATGAGCAGTTCTTC CASSGSGMNEQFF
NA TRBJ2-2 NA TRBV7-9 TGTTCCAGCCTAAAGGGAGCAATCGGGGAGCTGTTTTTT CSSLKGAIGELFF
few TRBJ1-1 TRBD1 TRBV5-4 TGTGCCAGCAGCTTGGGACAGGGTGTTGGGAGAGCTTTCTTT CASSLGQGVGRAFF
NA TRBJ2-2 TRBD1 TRBV2 TGTGCCAGCAGTGAAGGCAGGGGGCGAATGGGGGAGCTGTTTTTT CASSEGRGRMGELFF
few TRBJ1-5 NA TRBV25-1 TGTGCCAGCAGTGATGGAGGGTACAATCAGCCCCAGCATTTT CASSDGGYNQPQHF
NA TRBJ2-5 TRBD2 TRBV9 TGTGCCAGCAGCGTAGGTCAGGGAGGGGAGACCCAGTACTTC CASSVGQGGETQYF
NA TRBJ1-4 TRBD1 TRBV30 TGTGCCTGGAACAGACAGGGCGAGACCGAAAAACTGTTTTTT CAWNRQGETEKLFF
NA TRBJ2-1 NA TRBV28 TGTGCCAGCAGTCGACCACAGGGTTCCAATGAGCAGTTCTTC CASSRPQGSNEQFF
once TRBJ1-1 TRBD1 TRBV29-1 TGCAGCGTTCAAAAACAGGGGATGAACACTGAAGCTTTCTTT CSVQKQGMNTEAFF
NA TRBJ2-7 TRBD1 TRBV7-2 TGTGCCAGCAGCGGGGGACAGGGGGCACCCCTGCGCGACGAGCAGTACTTC CASSGGQGAPLRDEQYF
NA TRBJ2-7 NA TRBV11-2 TGTGCCAGCAGCTTTGGAGGAACCTACGAGCAGTACTTC CASSFGGTYEQYF
few TRBJ2-1 TRBD2 TRBV5-4 TGTGCCAGCAGCCCCGCTAGCGGGAGGACCTACAATGAGCAGTTCTTC CASSPASGRTYNEQFF
NA TRBJ2-3 TRBD1 TRBV5-4 TGTGCCAGCAGCTGGCCGGGACAGGATCCAGATACGCAGTATTTT CASSWPGQDPDTQYF
NA TRBJ2-1 NA TRBV9 TGTGCCAGCAGCGTAGTCCATGGGGCCACGAACAATGAGCAGTTCTTC CASSVVHGATNNEQFF
once TRBJ2-2 TRBD2 TRBV11-2 TGTGCCAGCAGCTGGCTTGGTACTAGCGGACCCCTCGGGGAGCTGTTTTTT CASSWLGTSGPLGELFF
NA TRBJ2-1 NA TRBV19 TGTGCCAGTAGTTCAGGGGCTCTATACAATGAGCAGTTCTTC CASSSGALYNEQFF
NA TRBJ1-5 NA TRBV18 TGTGCCAGCTCATCCGACAGGAGCAATCAGCCCCAGCATTTT CASSSDRSNQPQHF
NA TRBJ2-4 NA TRBV30 TGTGCCTGGAGTGAGGCGACCAACAGTCAGTACTTC CAWSEATNSQYF
NA TRBJ1-2 TRBD1 TRBV19 TGTGCCAGTAGTATATCAGGGGGCACTGGCTACACCTTC CASSISGGTGYTF
NA TRBJ2-5 TRBD2 TRBV30 TGTGCCTGGAGTGTTGATAGAACTAGCGGAGGGAAAGAGACCCAGTACTTC CAWSVDRTSGGKETQYF
NA TRBJ2-7 TRBD1 TRBV9 TGTGCCAGCAGCTTAGGACAGGGTAAGTCCTACGAGCAGTACTTC CASSLGQGKSYEQYF
few TRBJ2-6 NA TRBV19 TGTGCCAGTAGTATACTGGGTTGGAGCTCTGGGGCCAACGTCCTGACTTTC CASSILGWSSGANVLTF
NA TRBJ2-3 TRBD2 TRBV6-1 TGTGCCAGCTTAGCGGGAGGGCCGGATACGCAGTATTTT CASLAGGPDTQYF
NA TRBJ2-2 TRBD2 TRBV7-3 TGTGCCAGCAGCCGAAGAGGTAGCGGGGGAACGAACACCGGGGAGCTGTTTTTT CASSRRGSGGTNTGELFF
NA TRBJ1-5 NA TRBV7-9 TGTTCCAGCAGCTTAGCAACGTCACCCTGGCCTCATCAGCCCCAGCATTTT CSSSLATSPWPHQPQHF
once TRBJ2-3 TRBD1 TRBV6-1 TGTGCCAGCAGTTCGGACAGGGGAGGCAGTACGCAGTATTTT CASSSDRGGSTQYF
NA TRBJ2-3 NA TRBV28 TGTGCCAGCAGTTCAACCGCAGAAAGTTACCGCACAGATACGCAGTATTTT CASSSTAESYRTDTQYF
NA TRBJ1-6 NA TRBV5-1 TGCGCCAGCAGCTTGCCCCTGGCAGATTCACCCCTCCACTTT CASSLPLADSPLHF
few TRBJ2-3 TRBD2 TRBV5-8 TGTGCCAGCAGCTACGGGACTAGCGGAGTGGAATTCACAGATACGCAGTATTTT CASSYGTSGVEFTDTQYF
once TRBJ2-1 TRBD2 TRBV5-4 TGTGCCAGCAGCCGAACTCTAGCGGGAGGGCCCAATGAGCAGTTCTTC CASSRTLAGGPNEQFF
NA TRBJ2-3 NA TRBV29-1 TGCAGCGTTGAAAGAGTAGGAGGTTCTAATACGCAGTATTTT CSVERVGGSNTQYF
NA TRBJ1-2 NA TRBV7-9 TGTGCCAGCAGCTTAGACTCTAACTATGGCTACACCTTC CASSLDSNYGYTF
NA TRBJ2-7 TRBD2 TRBV5-4 TGTGCCAGCAGCTTGGCTCGGGGCGGGAGCCACGAGCAGTACTTC CASSLARGGSHEQYF
NA TRBJ2-7 TRBD2 TRBV15 TGTGCCACCAGCCTCGGGAGGTTGGACTACGAGCAGTACTTC CATSLGRLDYEQYF
NA TRBJ2-5 NA TRBV5-6 TGTGCCAGCAGCTTGGCCGAAGAGACCCAGTACTTC CASSLAEETQYF
NA TRBJ1-5 NA TRBV28 TGTGCCAGCGCCGGGTATAGCAATCAGCCCCAGCATTTT CASAGYSNQPQHF
NA TRBJ2-1 TRBD2 TRBV7-2 TGTGCCAGCAGCTTAGCAGCGGGAGATGAGCAGTTCTTC CASSLAAGDEQFF
NA TRBJ1-2 TRBD1 TRBV11-2 TGTGCCAGCAGCTTTGGGACAGGGGACTATGGCTACACCTTC CASSFGTGDYGYTF
NA TRBJ1-3 NA TRBV27 TGTGCCAGCAGTTTAACAGGGTTAAGCTCTGGAAACACCATATATTTT CASSLTGLSSGNTIYF
NA TRBJ2-7 TRBD2 TRBV7-9 TGTGCCAGCAGCTTAGTCGCACTAGCGGGAGACGAGCAGTACTTC CASSLVALAGDEQYF